The 20 T cell receptor beta chains below were found in one sample sequenced in a study of T-cell reconstitution after alpha-beta-depleted transplantation in children. Preparation of the TCRbeta library was carried out with unique molecular identifiers. TCRdb used MiXCR to reprocess the PCR reads, holding one entry per CDR3 protein. The sample lists about 22,000 distinct CDR3 sequences, approximately 10% seen once, with around 25% in the top ten. The sample here was PBMCs from the stem cell graft donor, taken from the stem cell graft. Every receptor here comes from a human donor who donated a stem cell graft to a child with chronic granulomatous disease.

This clonotype was picked up many times. The chain has TRBV3-1 and TRBJ2-5, with 14 bases identical to TRBD2. The CDR3 spans 17 residues. Germline lookup yields CDR1 LGHDT and CDR2 YNNKEL (reference sequence). V lost 1 base and J lost 5; bases outside the gene matches: 6. Written as DNA, the CDR3 is TGTGCCAGCAGCCAAGGGGGGACTAGCGGGAGCGTCGAGACCCAGTACTTC. Translated: CASSQGGTSGSVETQYF.

In this sample, this clonotype turned up once. V is TRBV7-9 and J is TRBJ2-7; D could derive from TRBD1 or TRBD2 (5 bases each). CDR3 length equals 14 residues. Looked up from germline, CDR1 is SEHNR and CDR2 is FQNEAQ (reference sequence). V shed 4 bases and J shed 5 bases, with 15 bases lying between them. CDR3 sequence: CASSSEGSPDEQYF. Written as DNA, the CDR3 is TGTGCCAGCAGCTCAGAGGGGAGTCCGGACGAGCAGTACTTC.

This clonotype has at least ten counts. The germline gene is not matched at one end of the junction; a read error may be the cause. The chain links TRBV5-1 to TRBJ1-1, with 8 bases fitting TRBD1. The CDR3 extends over 14 amino acids. The germline V gene encodes CDR1 SGHRS and CDR2 YFSETQ. This CDR3 reads CASTTGDVNTEAFF. The CDR3 DNA reads TGCGCAAGCACGACAGGGGACGTGAACACTGAAGCTTTCTTT.

This clonotype was seen repeatedly, ten times or more. The chain has TRBV9 and TRBJ2-7; D is tentatively TRBD1 or TRBD2 (5 bases each). Germline CDR1 SGDLS, CDR2 YYNGEE. Trimming removed 3 bases from V and 4 bases from J, with 8 bases in between. This CDR3 comprises 12 residues. The CDR3 protein is CASSGDAYEQYF. CDR3 coding DNA: TGTGCCAGCAGCGGGGACGCGTACGAGCAGTACTTC.

This clonotype was seen ten or more times. The chain has TRBV13 and TRBJ2-1; possible D gene TRBD2, 6 bases. The CDR3 totals 17 residues. Trimming took 5 bases from V and 5 from J, leaving 22 bases between them. The V gene's germline CDR1 is PRHDT and CDR2 FYEKMQ (reference sequence). The CDR3 bases are TGTGCCAGCAGCCTCCTATTCCCGGGACTCGAGAACAATGAGCAGTTCTTC. It yields the protein CASSLLFPGLENNEQFF.

This clonotype was counted many times. V is TRBV20-1 and J is TRBJ2-1; a possible D gene is TRBD1 (5 bases). The CDR3 spans 14 residues. Between the trimmed V and J ends, which lost 4 bases and 7 bases, there was a span of 17 bases. Germline lookup yields CDR1 DFQATT and CDR2 SNEGSKA (reference sequence). Here the CDR3 DNA reads TGCAGTGCTACCGACAGTTTCCTCGCGAATGAGCAGTTCTTC. Translated, it gives CSATDSFLANEQFF.

This clonotype was seen at least ten times. The rearrangement uses TRBV20-1 and TRBJ2-7; 14 bases align to TRBD2. There are 18 residues in the CDR3. Per germline, CDR1 DFQATT and CDR2 SNEGSKA (reference sequence). V lost 3 bases and J lost 0; bases outside the gene matches: 10. The CDR3 coding sequence is TGCAGTGCTAGCGAACTACGGACTAGCGGGAGGAACTCCTACGAGCAGTACTTC. It specifies CSASELRTSGRNSYEQYF.

The table lists this clonotype with many counts. The chain has TRBV7-9 and TRBJ2-5; no clear D gene. V was shortened by 2 bases and J by 3 bases, with 10 bases between the two germline ends. Germline CDR1 and CDR2: SEHNR and FQNEAQ (reference sequence). The CDR3 sequence is 14 residues long. CDR3 residues: CASSLSSPEETQYF. As DNA, the CDR3 is TGTGCCAGCAGCTTATCCTCTCCGGAAGAGACCCAGTACTTC. The full variable domain, in which reference TRBV7-9 and TRBJ2-5 provide the parts outside the CDR3, is DTGVSQNPRHKITKRGQNVTFRCDPISEHNRLYWYRQTLGQGPEFLTYFQNEAQLEKSRLLSDRFSAERPKGSFSTLEIQRTEQGDSAMYLCASSLSSPEETQYFGPGTRLLVL.

This clonotype occurred many times. The gene calls are TRBV18 and TRBJ1-5; D ambiguous. The CDR3 spans 14 residues. Germline V gene lookup returns CDR1 KGHSH and CDR2 LQKENI. Trimming pared 1 base from V and 5 bases from J, leaving 9 bases between. Here the CDR3 reads CASSPRVTDQPQHF. The CDR3 DNA is TGTGCCAGCTCACCACGGGTCACCGATCAGCCCCAGCATTTT.

This clonotype has a count of ten or more. The gene calls are TRBV29-1 and TRBJ2-7; 8 bases map to TRBD1. Per the germline V gene, CDR1 is SQVTM and CDR2 is ANQGSEA. Unmatched junction bases numbered 4, after V lost 4 bases and J lost 2 bases. CDR3 length equals 13 residues. The CDR3 bases are TGCAGCGTTGTAGAACAGGGGGCCTACGAGCAGTACTTC. It encodes CSVVEQGAYEQYF.

The table lists this clonotype with a few counts. The rearrangement joins TRBV30 to TRBJ1-2, with no clear D. V lost 2 bases and J lost 8, with 9 bases in between. Germline CDR1 is GTSNPN and CDR2 is SVGIG (reference sequence). The CDR3 spans 11 residues. CDR3 nucleotides: TGTGCCTGGAGTTGGACGAACGGCTACACCTTC. As protein: CAWSWTNGYTF. Drawing the rest from reference TRBV30 and TRBJ1-2, the complete variable domain is SQTIHQWPATLVQPVGSPLSLECTVEGTSNPNLYWYRQAAGRGLQLLFYSVGIGQISSEVPQNLSASRPQDRQFILSSKKLLLSDSGFYLCAWSWTNGYTFGSGTRLTVV.

This clonotype was seen many times. V usage is TRBV7-8 and J usage is TRBJ2-3; TRBD1 agrees at 8 bases. The trim removed 8 bases at V and 5 bases at J, leaving 12 bases unmatched. Germline CDR1 and CDR2: SGHVS and FQNEAQ. The CDR3 sequence is 15 residues long. CDR3 sequence: CASRQGASSGDTQYF. In DNA form, the CDR3 reads TGTGCCAGCCGCCAGGGGGCTAGTTCCGGAGATACGCAGTATTTT.

The table lists this clonotype with many counts. The V call is TRBV12-3 or TRBV12-4, the J call TRBJ2-1; 9 bases are shared with TRBD2. The CDR3 runs to 13 residues. V shed 10 bases and J 6 bases; nucleotides not matched to a gene: 7. In DNA, the CDR3 is TGTGCCACCCGTAGCGGGGGTCTCAATGAGCAGTTCTTC. Encoded protein: CATRSGGLNEQFF.

This clonotype is termed medium-sized. The V and J genes are TRBV29-1 and TRBJ2-1, with D unresolved. Trimming stripped 1 base from V and 6 bases from J, with 4 bases between. CDR1 SQVTM and CDR2 ANQGSEA come from the germline V gene. CDR3 size: 11 residues. In nucleotides, the CDR3 is TGCAGCGTTGAAGGGCTCAATGAGCAGTTCTTC. Its translation: CSVEGLNEQFF.

The gene calls are TRBV5-5 and TRBJ2-3; 8 bases are shared with TRBD2. The CDR3 sequence is 18 residues long. CDR1 and CDR2 from the germline V gene are SGHKS and YYEKEE (reference sequence). V was clipped by 0 bases and J by 0 bases; unmatched bases: 9. CDR3 bases: TGTGCCAGCAGCTTGGGGATGCGGGGGGCTTTCAGCACAGATACGCAGTATTTT. This codes for CASSLGMRGAFSTDTQYF.

This clonotype has a handful of counts. The chain recombines TRBV7-3 with TRBJ2-2; D uncertain. This CDR3 is built from 17 residues. Germline CDR1 and CDR2: SGHTA and FQGTGA. Trimming left V 5 bases short and J 2 bases short, with 18 bases between. CDR3 loop: CASSLLVGTLNTGELFF. CDR3 nucleotide sequence: TGTGCCAGCAGCCTCCTTGTCGGTACACTAAACACCGGGGAGCTGTTTTTT.

Only a few counts were recorded for this clonotype. The rearrangement joins TRBV28 to TRBJ2-7; no clear D gene. The length of the CDR3 is 15 residues. Germline assignment: CDR1 MDHEN and CDR2 SYDVKM. Trimming cost V 6 bases and J 3 bases, with 18 bases left between them. CDR3 sequence (DNA): TGTGCCAGCAGCCCTTCGGATCGAACCAGCTACGAGCAGTACTTC. It yields the protein CASSPSDRTSYEQYF.

This clonotype occurred many times. The rearrangement uses TRBV5-6 and TRBJ1-5; D uncertain. Germline V gene lookup returns CDR1 SGHDT and CDR2 YYEEEE. The CDR3 is 12 residues long. Trimming removed 2 bases from V and 7 bases from J, with 7 bases in between. The CDR3 sequence: CASSFMGQPQHF. The DNA of the CDR3 is TGTGCCAGCAGCTTTATGGGACAGCCCCAGCATTTT.

This clonotype occurred many times. This rearrangement joins TRBV20-1 to TRBJ2-1; D is possibly TRBD1 (5 bases). The germline CDR1 and CDR2 sequences are DFQATT and SNEGSKA (reference sequence). The CDR3 covers 13 residues. The germline V and J ends were trimmed by 8 bases and 5 bases, with 16 bases remaining between them. The CDR3 is CSSPGRAHNEQFF. Written as DNA, the CDR3 is TGCAGTTCGCCGGGCAGGGCACACAATGAGCAGTTCTTC.

This clonotype was observed at least ten times. V and J are TRBV11-1 and TRBJ2-1; 9 bases agree with TRBD2. Trimming cost V 4 bases and J 6 bases; bases outside gene matches: 7. CDR1 SGHAT and CDR2 FQDESV come from the germline V gene (reference sequence). The CDR3 consists of 15 residues. As DNA, the CDR3 is TGTGCCAGCAGCTCCCCTAGCGGGAATTTCAATGAGCAGTTCTTC. As protein: CASSSPSGNFNEQFF.